This passage covers 28 T cell receptor beta chains from one sample sequenced in a study of blood T cell repertoires in COVID-19. The protocol was immunoSEQ multiplex PCR, while the TCRdb copy is restricted to in-frame clones and leaves out a portion. Among 250,000 or so clones listed, 70% to 90% were seen once. Sequencing used PBMCs or T cells enriched from blood (not recorded which). These receptors were collected from a woman between 45 and 65 years old who had recovered from COVID-19.

This rearrangement joins TRBV5-1 to TRBJ2-2; no definite D call. The ends were cut back, 0 bases at V and 4 bases at J, with 7 bases in the middle. The CDR3 has 14 amino acids. CDR1 and CDR2 from the germline V gene are SGHRS and YFSETQ. CDR3 protein: CASSLGSGTGELFF. The CDR3, as DNA: TGCGCCAGCAGCTTGGGGTCGGGCACCGGGGAGCTGTTTTTT. Supplemented by reference TRBV5-1 and TRBJ2-2, the full variable domain reads KAGVTQTPRYLIKTRGQQVTLSCSPISGHRSVSWYQQTPGQGLQFLFEYFSETQRNKGNFPGRFSGRQFSNSRSEMNVSTLELGDSALYLCASSLGSGTGELFFGEGSRLTVL.

The chain is built from TRBV11-2 and TRBJ2-3; TRBD2 agrees at 10 bases. Losses at the gene ends were 5 bases for V and 2 bases for J; bases not matched to a gene: 10. Germline values: CDR1 SGHAT, CDR2 FQNNGV. This CDR3 region has 17 residues. The CDR3 DNA reads TGTGCCAGCAGCCCGGAGGTCCTAGCGGGGGTCACAGATACGCAGTATTTT. Translation gives CASSPEVLAGVTDTQYF.

This sequence joins TRBV13 and TRBJ2-7; 10 positions match TRBD1. Germline CDR1 is PRHDT and CDR2 is FYEKMQ (reference sequence). This CDR3 has 16 amino acids. The V gene end was trimmed by 5 bases and the J gene end by 2 bases; junction bases not matched to a gene: 9. CDR3 coding DNA: TGTGCCAGCAGCAATCCGGGACAGGGGACACCCTACGAGCAGTACTTC. Protein: CASSNPGQGTPYEQYF.

This sequence joins TRBV19 and TRBJ2-1; perhaps TRBD2 as D (5 bases). The CDR3 contains 17 residues. Germline CDR1 LNHDA, CDR2 SQIVND (reference sequence). The V end lost 0 bases, the J end lost 3 bases, and 15 bases lay between the germline ends. CDR3: CASSIDLAQDGYNEQFF. CDR3 nucleotide sequence: TGTGCCAGTAGTATAGACCTAGCCCAGGACGGCTACAATGAGCAGTTCTTC.

The chain links TRBV18 to TRBJ2-7, with 13 bases aligning to TRBD2. V dropped 5 bases and J dropped 3; count of bases not matched to a gene: 13. The germline V gene has CDR1 KGHSH and CDR2 LQKENI. The CDR3 length is 18 residues. The chain's CDR3 is CASSSPGTSGIGGYEQYF. The CDR3 DNA reads as TGTGCCAGCTCATCGCCCGGGACTAGCGGGATAGGGGGCTACGAGCAGTACTTC.

This chain joins TRBV4-1 and TRBJ1-5; no firm D call. In germline, CDR1 is MGHRA, CDR2 YSYEKL. Between the trimmed V and J ends, which lost 4 bases and 0 bases, there was a span of 13 bases. This CDR3 contains 16 residues. CDR3 protein: CASSLVLGYSNQPQHF. The CDR3 DNA is TGCGCCAGCAGCCTAGTTCTAGGTTATAGCAATCAGCCCCAGCATTTT.

DNA for the CDR3: TGTGCCAGCAGCCGAAACAGGAGGGACAGGGGCTATTTAGATGAGCAGTTCTTC. As protein: CASSRNRRDRGYLDEQFF. The chain is built from TRBV3-1 (or the pseudogene TRBV3-2) and TRBJ2-1; 10 bases align to TRBD1. Trimming removed 4 bases from V and 8 bases from J; junction bases left unmatched: 17. CDR3 length: 18 residues. CDR1 LGHDT and CDR2 YNNKEL come from the germline V gene (reference sequence).

This rearrangement joins TRBV5-1 to TRBJ1-6; weak D call: TRBD1 (5 bases). Between the trimmed V and J ends, which lost 2 bases and 0 bases, there was a span of 9 bases. Germline assignment: CDR1 SGHRS and CDR2 YFSETQ. The CDR3 totals 16 residues. The CDR3 region has the DNA TGCGCCAGCAGCTTACGACAGAGCTCCTATAATTCACCCCTCCACTTT. Protein product: CASSLRQSSYNSPLHF.

Written as DNA, the CDR3 is TGCGCCAGCAGCTTGATGGGCAGTTCCTACGAGCAGTACTTC. Its translation is CASSLMGSSYEQYF. The rearrangement links TRBV5-1 to TRBJ2-7; D is undetermined. The germline V and J ends were trimmed by 1 base and 1 base, with 9 bases remaining between them. This CDR3 is 14 amino acids long. Germline-derived CDR1 and CDR2 are SGHRS and YFSETQ.

This clone was recorded only once. This chain uses TRBV11-1 with TRBJ2-1; 7 positions agree with TRBD1. Germline loops: CDR1 SGHAT, CDR2 FQDESV (reference sequence). The CDR3 loop spans 15 amino acids. The J segment lost 7 bases and the V segment lost 5 bases, leaving 11 bases of the junction unmatched. CDR3 region: CASSPPEGARNEQFF. CDR3 sequence (DNA): TGTGCCAGCAGCCCCCCCGAGGGGGCTAGGAATGAGCAGTTCTTC.

The chain links TRBV7-2 to TRBJ2-7; TRBD1 matches 8 bases. Germline V CDR1 and CDR2: SGHTA, FQGNSA. Losses at the gene ends were 5 bases for V and 3 bases for J; bases not matched to a gene: 3. The CDR3 sequence is 13 residues long. The CDR3 DNA sequence: TGTGCCAGCAGCCCAGGGGGCGGCTACGAGCAGTACTTC. Translation: CASSPGGGYEQYF.

This clone came up once. The chain uses TRBV7-6 and TRBJ1-5; D is unresolved. The CDR3 sequence is 14 residues long. CDR1 SGHVS and CDR2 FNYEAQ come from the germline V gene. V was trimmed by 2 bases and J by 4 bases, leaving 9 bases between them. CDR3 sequence (DNA): TGTGCCAGCAGCTTAAGGTCCGGGAATCAGCCCCAGCATTTT. Its translation is CASSLRSGNQPQHF.

V is TRBV12-3 or TRBV12-4 and J is TRBJ1-5; D unresolved. The CDR3 runs to 13 residues. Trimming took 4 bases from V and 4 from J, leaving 8 bases between them. CDR3 sequence (DNA): TGTGCCAGCAGTTCTAGTTTGAATCAGCCCCAGCATTTT. Translating gives CASSSSLNQPQHF.

This clone was seen only once. This chain joins TRBV19 and TRBJ2-1; D might be TRBD1 (7 bases). The germline V and J ends were trimmed by 4 bases and 6 bases, with 16 bases remaining between them. The CDR3 runs 15 residues. Germline V gene sequence: CDR1 LNHDA, CDR2 SQIVND (reference sequence). The CDR3: CASSTGRGRINEQFF. DNA of the CDR3: TGTGCCAGTAGTACCGGCAGGGGGAGGATCAATGAGCAGTTCTTC.

The chain combines TRBV6-5 with TRBJ1-5, with 8 bases matching TRBD1. This CDR3 has 14 residues. Germline CDR1 is MNHEY and CDR2 is SVGAGI. With V trimmed by 4 bases and J by 6 bases, 5 bases remained unmatched. CDR3 DNA: TGTGCCAGCAGTTTTATACAGGGGGGTCAGCCCCAGCATTTT. Encoded protein: CASSFIQGGQPQHF.

This clone was counted a single time. This sequence joins TRBV9 and TRBJ1-1; D ambiguous. V lost 0 bases to trimming and J lost 1 base, with 7 bases between them. Germline V gene sequence: CDR1 SGDLS, CDR2 YYNGEE. This CDR3 contains 14 residues. The CDR3: CASSVGSKNTEAFF. CDR3 nucleotides: TGTGCCAGCAGCGTAGGTTCAAAGAACACTGAAGCTTTCTTT.

This clone was detected a few times. The chain recombines TRBV28 with TRBJ1-2; TRBD1 aligns across 8 bases. Trimming took 6 bases from V and 4 from J; bases not matched to a gene: 16. There are 17 residues in the CDR3. From germline, CDR1 is MDHEN and CDR2 SYDVKM. The CDR3 coding sequence is TGTGCCAGCAGAACAGGGGACTCGGCAGGGGGCCTCTATGGCTACACCTTC. Protein sequence: CASRTGDSAGGLYGYTF.

This chain uses TRBV7-9 with TRBJ2-7; perhaps TRBD2 as D (6 bases). V lost 2 bases to trimming and J lost 3 bases, with 8 bases between them. CDR1 is SEHNR, CDR2 FQNEAQ, per germline (reference sequence). The CDR3 length is 13 residues. This CDR3 reads CASSLMRDYEQYF. The CDR3 DNA follows: TGTGCCAGCAGCTTAATGCGGGACTACGAGCAGTACTTC.

The CDR3 region is CASRQRDTYEQYF. As DNA, the CDR3 is TGTGCCAGCAGGCAGCGGGACACCTACGAGCAGTACTTC. The V call is TRBV2, the J call TRBJ2-7; D may be TRBD2 (7 bases). The V end was cut by 6 bases, the J end by 2 bases, with 11 bases between. The CDR3 is 13 amino acids. Looked up from germline, CDR1 is SNHLY and CDR2 is FYNNEI. The full variable domain, completed using reference TRBV2 and TRBJ2-7, is EPEVTQTPSHQVTQMGQEVILRCVPISNHLYFYWYRQILGQKVEFLVSFYNNEISEKSEIFDDQFSVERPDGSNFTLKIRSTKLEDSAMYFCASRQRDTYEQYFGPGTRLTVT.

This chain connects TRBV14 to TRBJ2-3, with TRBD2 identical over 10 bases. Germline values: CDR1 SGHDN, CDR2 FVKESK. There are 16 residues in the CDR3. V was clipped by 3 bases and J by 4 bases; unmatched bases: 7. The CDR3 spells CASSHFLAGVPDTQYF. DNA for the CDR3: TGTGCCAGCAGCCACTTTCTAGCGGGAGTACCAGATACGCAGTATTTT.

The rearrangement uses TRBV19 and TRBJ2-1; 13 nucleotides match TRBD2. After removal of 3 bases from V and 3 bases from J, the junction contained 11 bases not matched to a gene. The CDR3 spans 19 residues. Germline CDR1 is LNHDA and CDR2 is SQIVND (reference sequence). CDR3 bases: TGTGCCAGTAGTATCGGTACCGGACTAGCGGGAGATCGCTACAATGAGCAGTTCTTC. Its protein is CASSIGTGLAGDRYNEQFF.

The chain combines TRBV18 with TRBJ1-2; D perhaps matches TRBD1 (5 bases). CDR3 length equals 16 residues. Trimming removed 6 bases at V and 5 bases at J, with 22 bases between. CDR1 KGHSH and CDR2 LQKENI come from the germline V gene. The CDR3 is CASSPPPQGMGYGYTF. Written as DNA, the CDR3 is TGTGCCAGCTCCCCCCCACCCCAGGGAATGGGATATGGCTACACCTTC. The full variable domain, with the rest looked up from reference TRBV18 and TRBJ1-2, is NAGVMQNPRHLVRRRGQEARLRCSPMKGHSHVYWYRQLPEEGLKFMVYLQKENIIDESGMPKERFSAEFPKEGPSILRIQQVVRGDSAAYFCASSPPPQGMGYGYTFGSGTRLTVV.

The rearrangement uses TRBV6-6 and TRBJ2-7, with 9 bases lining up with TRBD2. Germline-derived CDR1 and CDR2 are MNHNY and SVGAGI (reference sequence). The CDR3 has 14 residues. V shed 5 bases, J shed 1 base, and the junction held 3 bases outside the gene matches. The CDR3 protein is CASSRGLASYEQYF. The DNA of the CDR3 is TGTGCCAGCAGTCGCGGACTAGCGTCCTACGAGCAGTACTTC.

The chain is built from TRBV12-3 or TRBV12-4 and TRBJ1-3, with D possibly TRBD1 on 6 matching bases. This CDR3 spans 13 amino acids. Trimming stripped 6 bases from V and 4 bases from J, with 10 bases between. The CDR3 region has the DNA TGTGCCAGCAGCCAAACAGGGGGAAACACCATATATTTT. It yields the protein CASSQTGGNTIYF.

This clone turned up a few times. The V gene is TRBV7-8, the J gene TRBJ2-3; 8 positions agree with TRBD1. The CDR3 sequence is 14 residues long. The trim removed 5 bases at V and 10 bases at J, leaving 11 bases unmatched. Germline loops: CDR1 SGHVS, CDR2 FQNEAQ. The CDR3 nucleotides read TGTGCCAGCAGCCTCGGACAGGGTTCGAACTCGCAGTATTTT. This gives the protein CASSLGQGSNSQYF.

The chain joins TRBV7-9 to TRBJ2-5; maybe TRBD1 (5 bases). The germline V gene has CDR1 SEHNR and CDR2 FQNEAQ (reference sequence). V was clipped by 3 bases and J by 5 bases, with 10 bases between them. The CDR3 has 13 amino acids. The CDR3 nucleotides read TGTGCCAGCAGCTTTGGGGCAGCCGAGACCCAGTACTTC. Its translation is CASSFGAAETQYF.

This clone has more than one count but fewer than ten. The chain uses TRBV7-6 and TRBJ2-2; 11 nucleotides align to TRBD1. The CDR3 extends over 17 amino acids. Germline V gene data show CDR1 as SGHVS and CDR2 as FNYEAQ. V dropped 0 bases and J dropped 5; count of bases not matched to a gene: 5. The CDR3: CASSLAAGQGVTGELFF. The CDR3 DNA reads as TGTGCCAGCAGCTTAGCGGCGGGACAGGGGGTTACCGGGGAGCTGTTTTTT.

The genes are TRBV6-5 and TRBJ2-1; TRBD1 matches at 10 bases. Unmatched junction bases numbered 7, after V lost 2 bases and J lost 9 bases. Germline-derived CDR1 and CDR2 are MNHEY and SVGAGI. The CDR3 extends over 15 amino acids. The CDR3 DNA is TGTGCCAGCAGTTACGCCGGGACAGGGGTCTTTGAGCAGTTCTTC. It yields the protein CASSYAGTGVFEQFF.